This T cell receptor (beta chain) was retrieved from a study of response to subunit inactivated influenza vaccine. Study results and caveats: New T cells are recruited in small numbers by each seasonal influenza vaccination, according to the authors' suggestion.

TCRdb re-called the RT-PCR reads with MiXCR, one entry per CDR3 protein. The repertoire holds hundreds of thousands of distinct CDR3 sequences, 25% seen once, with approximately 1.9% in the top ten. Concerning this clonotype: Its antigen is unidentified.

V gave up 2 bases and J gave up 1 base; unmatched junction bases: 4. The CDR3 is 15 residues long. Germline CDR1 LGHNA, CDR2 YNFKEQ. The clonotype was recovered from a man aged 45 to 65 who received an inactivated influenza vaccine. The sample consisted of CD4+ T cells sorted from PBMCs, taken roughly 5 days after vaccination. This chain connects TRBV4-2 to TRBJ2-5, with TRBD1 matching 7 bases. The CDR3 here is CASSQHRDSQETQYF. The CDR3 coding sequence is TGTGCCAGCAGCCAACACCGGGACAGCCAAGAGACCCAGTACTTC.